These 21 T cell receptor beta chains were all obtained from the same sample, sequenced in a study of T cells in Graves' hyperthyroidism and ophthalmopathy. The source material, RNA transcripts, was used to amplify TCR beta CDR3 regions. With the HTBI primer set, the TCR CDR3 went through a first round of RT-PCR. TCRdb passed the multiplex PCR reads through MiXCR, listing each CDR3 protein once. The repertoire consists of 500,000 to 600,000 distinct CDR3 sequences, with around 42% occurring once and the leading ten covering roughly 20%. What was sequenced was peripheral blood or thyroid tissue (not recorded which). These receptor sequences come from an adult woman with Graves' disease, either hyperthyroidism or ophthalmopathy (not recorded which).

This rearrangement joins TRBV5-1 to TRBJ1-1; TRBD1 matches at 8 bases. Germline loops: CDR1 SGHRS, CDR2 YFSETQ. The CDR3 covers 13 residues. The V and J ends lost 3 bases and 6 bases, in that order; junction bases with no gene match: 4. The CDR3 DNA follows: TGCGCCAGCAGCTGGGACAGGACCTCTGAAGCTTTCTTT. It yields the protein CASSWDRTSEAFF.

This clonotype was counted ten times or more. The chain recombines TRBV29-1 with TRBJ1-1; the D gene is possibly TRBD1 (5 bases). The CDR3 is 14 amino acids. The V end was cut by 1 base, the J end by 3 bases, with 12 bases between. Germline CDR1 reads SQVTM; CDR2 reads ANQGSEA. The CDR3 region is CSVEGGGIDTEAFF. The DNA of the CDR3 is TGCAGCGTTGAAGGTGGGGGGATCGACACTGAAGCTTTCTTT.

This clonotype was counted many times. The V and J genes are TRBV7-3 and TRBJ2-5; D not resolved. Trimming removed 3 bases from V and 2 bases from J, with 13 bases in between. Germline V gene data show CDR1 as SGHTA and CDR2 as FQGTGA. The CDR3 runs 15 residues. The CDR3 spells CASSLVATEQETQYF. CDR3 sequence (DNA): TGTGCCAGCAGCTTGGTTGCCACAGAGCAAGAGACCCAGTACTTC.

V and J are TRBV5-1 and TRBJ1-2, with D perhaps matching TRBD1 (5 bases). Trimming stripped 1 base from V and 7 bases from J, with 11 bases between. The CDR3 runs to 13 residues. Per the germline V gene, CDR1 is SGHRS and CDR2 is YFSETQ. CDR3 protein: CASSLPDMGGYTF. CDR3 DNA: TGCGCCAGCAGCTTGCCGGACATGGGTGGCTACACCTTC.

J is TRBJ2-5 and V is TRBV10-2; 12 bases match TRBD2. This CDR3 has 15 residues. From germline, CDR1 is WSHSY and CDR2 SAAADI. Trimming removed 2 bases from V and 5 bases from J; junction bases left unmatched: 3. The DNA of the CDR3 is TGCGCCAGCAGTGAGGTGACTAGCGGGAGTGAGACCCAGTACTTC. Its protein is CASSEVTSGSETQYF.

This clonotype was recorded only once. This CDR3 reads CASSDRAGEQYF. As DNA, the CDR3 is TGTGCCAGCAGCGACAGGGCGGGCGAGCAGTACTTC. This rearrangement joins TRBV7-7 to TRBJ2-7; 7 bases fit TRBD1. Germline CDR1 and CDR2: SSHAT and FNYEAQ (reference sequence). With 5 bases clipped from V and 6 bases from J, the junction kept 4 bases outside the gene matches. CDR3 length: 12 residues. The full variable domain, completed using reference TRBV7-7 and TRBJ2-7, is GAGVSQSPRYKVTKRGQDVTLRCDPISSHATLYWYQQALGQGPEFLTYFNYEAQPDKSGLPSDRFSAERPEGSISTLTIQRTEQRDSAMYRCASSDRAGEQYFGPGTRLTVT.

This chain links TRBV7-2 with TRBJ2-6; 8 bases agree with TRBD1. Trimming cost V 5 bases and J 1 base; bases outside gene matches: 10. The germline V gene has CDR1 SGHTA and CDR2 FQGNSA. This CDR3 spans 18 amino acids. The CDR3 is CASSKWTGSTSGANVLTF. The DNA of the CDR3 is TGTGCCAGCAGCAAATGGACAGGGTCGACTTCTGGGGCCAACGTCCTGACTTTC.

The chain uses TRBV24-1 and TRBJ2-2; D call uncertain. Looked up from germline, CDR1 is KGHDR and CDR2 is SFDVKD. The CDR3 covers 11 residues. The V gene lost 2 bases and the J gene lost 9 bases, with 3 bases spanning the gap. CDR3 protein: CATSDSRELFF. For the CDR3, the DNA is TGTGCCACCAGTGATTCTCGGGAGCTGTTTTTT.

The rearrangement links TRBV11-2 to TRBJ1-1, with 7 bases fitting TRBD1. Unmatched junction bases numbered 7, after V lost 6 bases and J lost 6 bases. Germline CDR1 SGHAT, CDR2 FQNNGV. The CDR3 consists of 13 residues. CDR3 sequence: CASRLDRQAEAFF. The CDR3 coding sequence is TGTGCCAGCAGACTGGACAGGCAGGCTGAAGCTTTCTTT.

Ten or more counts support this clonotype. This chain connects TRBV7-9 to TRBJ2-5; D ambiguous. This CDR3 is built from 13 residues. V lost 7 bases and J lost 7, with 16 bases in between. Per the germline V gene, CDR1 is SEHNR and CDR2 is FQNEAQ (reference sequence). In nucleotides, the CDR3 is TGTGCCAGCAACCTTAGGACGCGCCGGACCCAGTACTTC. Translating gives CASNLRTRRTQYF.

At least ten counts were recorded for this clonotype. The chain employs TRBV2 and TRBJ2-7; 8 bases line up with TRBD1. V shed 6 bases, J shed 4 bases, and the junction held 8 bases outside the gene matches. CDR3 length: 14 residues. Germline loops: CDR1 SNHLY, CDR2 FYNNEI. The CDR3: CASSRDRPPYEQYF. CDR3 nucleotides: TGTGCCAGCAGCCGGGACAGGCCCCCTTACGAGCAGTACTTC.

The chain uses TRBV7-2 and TRBJ1-1; D uncertain. The CDR3 covers 12 residues. Germline CDR1 reads SGHTA; CDR2 reads FQGNSA. Trimming shortened V by 5 bases and J by 6 bases, and 10 bases separated the two germline ends. The CDR3 coding sequence is TGTGCCAGCAGCCTGGACTGGGCTGAAGCTTTCTTT. Translating gives CASSLDWAEAFF.

This clonotype was found once. V usage is TRBV2 and J usage is TRBJ2-3, with D hard to call. Trimming stripped 5 bases from V and 2 bases from J, with 5 bases between. Germline CDR1 SNHLY, CDR2 FYNNEI. This CDR3 is built from 12 residues. The CDR3 is CASSRFTDTQYF. The CDR3 DNA reads as TGTGCCAGCAGTCGCTTCACAGATACGCAGTATTTT.

This clonotype appeared many times. The CDR3 bases are TGTGCCAGCAGTCGACAGGGGGATGGCTACACCTTC. Translated, it gives CASSRQGDGYTF. The chain couples TRBV11-2 to TRBJ1-2, with 9 bases identical to TRBD1. Germline-derived CDR1 and CDR2 are SGHAT and FQNNGV. This CDR3 region has 12 residues. The trim removed 6 bases at V and 6 bases at J, leaving 2 bases unmatched.

This clonotype came up many times. The V gene is TRBV2, the J gene TRBJ2-7; maybe TRBD2 (5 bases). V was cut by 7 bases and J by 5 bases, with 12 bases left in between. This CDR3 spans 12 amino acids. Germline lookup yields CDR1 SNHLY and CDR2 FYNNEI. The CDR3: CASILGVDEQYF. The DNA of the CDR3 is TGTGCCAGCATCCTCGGGGTTGACGAGCAGTACTTC. Looking up the rest from reference TRBV2 and TRBJ2-7 gives the full variable domain: EPEVTQTPSHQVTQMGQEVILRCVPISNHLYFYWYRQILGQKVEFLVSFYNNEISEKSEIFDDQFSVERPDGSNFTLKIRSTKLEDSAMYFCASILGVDEQYFGPGTRLTVT.

The gene calls are TRBV10-2 and TRBJ1-6; the D is unclear. CDR1 is WSHSY and CDR2 is SAAADI in the germline V gene. The V gene lost 10 bases and the J gene lost 5 bases, with 18 bases spanning the gap. The CDR3 covers 15 residues. The CDR3 reads CATRKRAPNNSPLHF. Written as DNA, the CDR3 is TGCGCCACCCGTAAAAGGGCCCCCAATAATTCACCCCTCCACTTT.

This clonotype was counted many times. The chain uses TRBV7-8 and TRBJ2-2; TRBD1 matches at 8 bases. Germline CDR1 reads SGHVS; CDR2 reads FQNEAQ. With 4 bases clipped from V and 4 bases from J, the junction kept 11 bases outside the gene matches. This CDR3 spans 17 amino acids. In DNA form, the CDR3 reads TGTGCCAGCAGCTCCTCCCCGGACAGGGCGGGCACCGGGGAGCTGTTTTTT. It yields the protein CASSSSPDRAGTGELFF.

This clonotype has a count of ten or more. This CDR3 reads CASRDRGRWDEKLFF. CDR3 coding DNA: TGTGCCAGCAGAGACAGGGGGCGCTGGGATGAAAAACTGTTTTTT. The chain joins TRBV6-5 to TRBJ1-4, with TRBD1 matching over 10 bases. Germline CDR1 and CDR2: MNHEY and SVGAGI. Trimming removed 6 bases from V and 6 bases from J; junction bases left unmatched: 7. The CDR3 has 15 residues.

The chain carries TRBV9 and TRBJ1-6; D uncertain. V was pared by 4 bases and J by 6 bases, with 17 bases between. The length of the CDR3 is 16 residues. Germline-derived CDR1 and CDR2 are SGDLS and YYNGEE. The CDR3 DNA is TGTGCCAGCAGCCCCCCGGGATGGGGATTTAATTCACCCCTCCACTTT. Amino acids: CASSPPGWGFNSPLHF. Full variable domain (remainder filled in from reference TRBV9 and TRBJ1-6): DSGVTQTPKHLITATGQRVTLRCSPRSGDLSVYWYQQSLDQGLQFLIQYYNGEERAKGNILERFSAQQFPDLHSELNLSSLELGDSALYFCASSPPGWGFNSPLHFGNGTRLTVT.

V and J are TRBV7-9 and TRBJ1-2; a weak D match, TRBD1 (5 bases). V gave up 5 bases and J gave up 14 bases, with 18 bases separating them. This CDR3 is built from 12 residues. CDR1 is SEHNR, CDR2 FQNEAQ, per germline (reference sequence). CDR3 sequence: CASSPIGGEGTF. Written as DNA, the CDR3 is TGTGCCAGCAGCCCGATCGGAGGGGAAGGAACCTTC.

This sequence joins TRBV29-1 and TRBJ2-1; D is tentatively TRBD1 or TRBD2 (5 bases each). V was pared by 4 bases and J by 8 bases, with 15 bases between. Germline CDR1 reads SQVTM; CDR2 reads ANQGSEA. This CDR3 region has 13 residues. CDR3 loop: CSVGPRGVYEQFF. In nucleotides, the CDR3 is TGCAGCGTTGGCCCGCGAGGGGTCTATGAGCAGTTCTTC.